Listed below are T cell receptor beta chains from one sample, sequenced in a study of tumor and adjacent non-tumor tissue in lung cancer. MiXCR, run by TCRdb on the multiplex PCR reads, gives a single entry per CDR3 protein. The sample consists of approximately 100,000 distinct CDR3 sequences, approximately 60% of them appearing once. The sample taken for sequencing was distant non-tumor lung tissue. The receptors were gathered from a man aged 30-40 years with non-small cell lung cancer. Each CDR3 is given with its conserved first and last residue. The order of the fields is CDR3 protein, CDR3 DNA, J gene, V gene, D gene, clone size. A D gene is named only where the DNA matches it firmly. The size of a clone is reported for some rows only, either as once, few or many, or as a class for expanded clones.

CDR3aa: CTSSRSRDQRNSPLHF
CDR3nt: TGCACCAGCAGCCGAAGCCGGGACCAACGAAATTCACCCCTCCACTTT
j_gene: TRBJ1-6
v_gene: TRBV4-1
d_gene: .
abundance: .

CDR3aa: CTSSLGSWESNEKLFF
CDR3nt: TGCACCAGCAGCTTAGGATCTTGGGAGAGTAATGAAAAACTGTTTTTT
j_gene: TRBJ1-4
v_gene: TRBV11-2
d_gene: .
abundance: once

CDR3aa: CSARGQDRSSYNSPLHF
CDR3nt: TGCAGTGCTAGGGGACAGGACCGAAGCTCCTATAATTCACCCCTCCACTTT
j_gene: TRBJ1-6
v_gene: TRBV20-1
d_gene: TRBD1
abundance: many

CDR3aa: CSAAGTSGGAYEQYF
CDR3nt: TGCAGTGCAGCCGGGACCAGCGGTGGAGCCTACGAGCAGTACTTC
j_gene: TRBJ2-7
v_gene: TRBV20-1
d_gene: .
abundance: medium-sized

CDR3aa: CSARDLGPGDTQYF
CDR3nt: TGCAGTGCTAGAGATTTGGGTCCGGGAGATACGCAGTATTTT
j_gene: TRBJ2-3
v_gene: TRBV20-1
d_gene: .
abundance: many

CDR3aa: CVTSGRAYEQYF
CDR3nt: TGTGTCACCAGCGGCAGGGCCTACGAGCAGTACTTC
j_gene: TRBJ2-7
v_gene: TRBV10-3
d_gene: .
abundance: .

CDR3aa: CASNQVSVYEQYF
CDR3nt: TGTGCCAGCAACCAAGTGTCGGTCTACGAGCAGTACTTC
j_gene: TRBJ2-7
v_gene: TRBV4-2
d_gene: .
abundance: .

CDR3aa: CAISGTGPREQYF
CDR3nt: TGTGCCATCAGCGGGACAGGGCCGAGGGAGCAGTACTTC
j_gene: TRBJ2-7
v_gene: TRBV10-3
d_gene: TRBD1
abundance: many

CDR3aa: CASSSRGAGTYNEKFF
CDR3nt: TGTGCCAGCAGCTCTCGTGGAGCGGGAACCTACAATGAGAAGTTCTTC
j_gene: TRBJ2-1
v_gene: TRBV11-3
d_gene: TRBD2
abundance: .

CDR3aa: CASSLAPGAHSTDTQYF
CDR3nt: TGTGCCAGCAGCTTAGCGCCGGGGGCCCATTCCACGGATACGCAGTATTTT
j_gene: TRBJ2-3
v_gene: TRBV7-2
d_gene: .
abundance: .

CDR3aa: CASSERDRIFNGQFF
CDR3nt: TGTGCCAGCAGCGAACGGGACAGGATTTTCAATGGGCAGTTCTTC
j_gene: TRBJ2-1
v_gene: TRBV12-3/TRBV12-4
d_gene: TRBD1
abundance: few

CDR3aa: CASSPGTSSTDTQYF
CDR3nt: TGTGCCAGCAGCCCCGGGACGTCTAGCACAGATACGCAATATTTT
j_gene: TRBJ2-3
v_gene: TRBV5-6
d_gene: .
abundance: .

CDR3aa: CTSSPWTSHYNKQFF
CDR3nt: TGTACCAGCAGCCCCTGGACAAGCCACTACAATAAGCAGTTCTTC
j_gene: TRBJ2-1
v_gene: TRBV11-2
d_gene: .
abundance: .

CDR3aa: CASSPGGTGRYEEYF
CDR3nt: TGTGCCAGCAGCCCAGGGGGGACAGGCCGTTACGAGGAGTACTTC
j_gene: TRBJ2-7
v_gene: TRBV11-3
d_gene: TRBD1
abundance: .

CDR3aa: CSPRDSGSGANHGYTF
CDR3nt: TGCAGTCCTAGAGATTCAGGGAGCGGAGCTAACCATGGCTACACCTTC
j_gene: TRBJ1-2
v_gene: TRBV20-1
d_gene: .
abundance: .

CDR3aa: CAWSEGRGTGELFF
CDR3nt: TGTGCCTGGAGCGAAGGACGGGGAACCGGGGAGCTGTTTTTT
j_gene: TRBJ2-2
v_gene: TRBV30
d_gene: .
abundance: .

CDR3aa: CASSAGGGARENQYF
CDR3nt: TGTGCCAGCAGTGCAGGAGGCGGGGCGCGGGAGAACCAGTACTTC
j_gene: TRBJ2-5
v_gene: TRBV28
d_gene: TRBD2
abundance: .

CDR3aa: CASSQERSSDISYEQYF
CDR3nt: TGCGCCAGCAGCCAAGAACGGTCTAGCGATATCTCCTACGAGCAGTACTTC
j_gene: TRBJ2-7
v_gene: TRBV4-3
d_gene: .
abundance: many

CDR3aa: CASGLGRRAGELFF
CDR3nt: TGTGCCAGCGGCTTAGGAAGGAGGGCCGGGGAGCTGTTTTTT
j_gene: TRBJ2-2
v_gene: TRBV11-1
d_gene: .
abundance: .

CDR3aa: CASSLAGGSTDAQYF
CDR3nt: TGTGCCAGCAGTTTAGCGGGGGGAAGCACAGATGCGCAGTATTTT
j_gene: TRBJ2-3
v_gene: TRBV12-3/TRBV12-4
d_gene: .
abundance: .

CDR3aa: CASSPRTGGDNEQFF
CDR3nt: TGTGCCAGCAGCCCCCGCACAGGGGGGGACAATGAGCAGTTCTTC
j_gene: TRBJ2-1
v_gene: TRBV4-2
d_gene: .
abundance: many

CDR3aa: CASSFLPRNEQFF
CDR3nt: TGTGCCAGCAGCTTTCTGCCTAGGAATGAGCAGTTCTTC
j_gene: TRBJ2-1
v_gene: TRBV5-4
d_gene: .
abundance: many

CDR3aa: CACSGRLATPLHF
CDR3nt: TGTGCCTGCAGCGGACGGCTGGCGACACCCCTCCACTTT
j_gene: TRBJ1-6
v_gene: TRBV12-3/TRBV12-4
d_gene: .
abundance: .

CDR3aa: CASSMGQGTDTHYF
CDR3nt: TGTGCCAGCAGTATGGGACAGGGGACAGATACGCATTATTTT
j_gene: TRBJ2-3
v_gene: TRBV6-6
d_gene: TRBD1
abundance: once

CDR3aa: CSARTIAEQYF
CDR3nt: TGCAGTGCTCGGACTATAGCCGAGCAGTACTTC
j_gene: TRBJ2-7
v_gene: TRBV20-1
d_gene: .
abundance: few

CDR3aa: CSSTVGSSDTQYF
CDR3nt: TGCAGTTCGACAGTGGGCTCCTCAGATACGCAGTATTTT
j_gene: TRBJ2-3
v_gene: TRBV20-1
d_gene: .
abundance: .

CDR3aa: CASRVGHSSYERYF
CDR3nt: TGTGCCAGCAGGGTGGGACACAGCTCCTACGAGCGGTACTTC
j_gene: TRBJ2-7
v_gene: TRBV11-2
d_gene: .
abundance: .

CDR3aa: CSATRTHSMGITDTQYF
CDR3nt: TGCAGTGCTACGCGGACTCACTCCATGGGGATCACAGATACGCAGTATTTT
j_gene: TRBJ2-3
v_gene: TRBV20-1
d_gene: .
abundance: many

CDR3aa: CSAPRAGRGDTQYF
CDR3nt: TGCAGTGCTCCCAGGGCGGGGCGTGGAGATACGCAGTATTTT
j_gene: TRBJ2-3
v_gene: TRBV20-1
d_gene: .
abundance: medium-sized

CDR3aa: CASNLILAGIDQQFF
CDR3nt: TGTGCCAGCAACTTAATCCTAGCAGGGATTGACCAGCAGTTCTTC
j_gene: TRBJ2-1
v_gene: TRBV11-2
d_gene: .
abundance: .